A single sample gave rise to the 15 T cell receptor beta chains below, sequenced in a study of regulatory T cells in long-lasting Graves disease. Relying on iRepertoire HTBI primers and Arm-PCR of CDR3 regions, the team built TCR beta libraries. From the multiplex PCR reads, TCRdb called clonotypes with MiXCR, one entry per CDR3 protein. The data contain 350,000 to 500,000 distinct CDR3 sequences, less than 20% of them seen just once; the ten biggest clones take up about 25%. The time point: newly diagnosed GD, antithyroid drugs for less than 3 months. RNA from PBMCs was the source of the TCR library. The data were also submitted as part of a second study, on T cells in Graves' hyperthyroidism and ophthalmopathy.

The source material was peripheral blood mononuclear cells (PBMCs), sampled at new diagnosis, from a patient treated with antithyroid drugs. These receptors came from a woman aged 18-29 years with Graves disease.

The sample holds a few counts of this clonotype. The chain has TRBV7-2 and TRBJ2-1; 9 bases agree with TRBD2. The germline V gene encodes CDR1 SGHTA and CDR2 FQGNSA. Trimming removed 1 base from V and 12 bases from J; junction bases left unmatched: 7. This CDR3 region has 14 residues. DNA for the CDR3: TGTGCCAGCAGCTTAGAAGCGGGCGGGGGGGGGCAGTTCTTC. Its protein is CASSLEAGGGGQFF.

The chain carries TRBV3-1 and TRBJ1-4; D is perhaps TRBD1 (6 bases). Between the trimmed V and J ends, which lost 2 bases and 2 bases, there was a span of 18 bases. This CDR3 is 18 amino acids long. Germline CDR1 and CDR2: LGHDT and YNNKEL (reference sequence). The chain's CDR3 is CASSQRGTGGSTNEKLFF. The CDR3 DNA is TGTGCCAGCAGCCAAAGGGGGACTGGGGGGTCGACTAATGAAAAACTGTTTTTT.

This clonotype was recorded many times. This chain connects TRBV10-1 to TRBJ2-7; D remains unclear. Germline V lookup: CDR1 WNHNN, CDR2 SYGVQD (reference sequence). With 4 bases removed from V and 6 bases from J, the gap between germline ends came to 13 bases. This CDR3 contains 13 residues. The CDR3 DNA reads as TGCGCCAGCAGTGCGGCACCCTTCGGCGAGCAGTACTTC. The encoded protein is CASSAAPFGEQYF.

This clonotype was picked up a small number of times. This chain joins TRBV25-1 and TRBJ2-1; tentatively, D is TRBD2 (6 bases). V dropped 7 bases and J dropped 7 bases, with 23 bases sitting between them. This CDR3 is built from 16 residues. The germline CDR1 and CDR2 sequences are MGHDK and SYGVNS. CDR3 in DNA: TGTGCCAGCACGGGGGTAGGCGTCAACCCTCGTAATGAGCAGTTCTTC. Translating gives CASTGVGVNPRNEQFF.

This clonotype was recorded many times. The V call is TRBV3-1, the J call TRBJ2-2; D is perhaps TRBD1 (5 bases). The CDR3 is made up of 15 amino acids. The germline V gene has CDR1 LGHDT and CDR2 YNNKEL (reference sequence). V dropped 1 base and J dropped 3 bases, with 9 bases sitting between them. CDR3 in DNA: TGTGCCAGCAGCCAAGGTACAGGTCACACCGGGGAGCTGTTTTTT. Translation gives CASSQGTGHTGELFF.

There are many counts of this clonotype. Here the CDR3 reads CASSLGSVGELFF. CDR3 nucleotide sequence: TGTGCCAGCAGCTTAGGGTCGGTGGGGGAGCTGTTTTTT. This chain links TRBV7-2 with TRBJ2-2; D gene unclear. Germline V gene data show CDR1 as SGHTA and CDR2 as FQGNSA. This CDR3 has 13 residues. V shed 1 base and J shed 8 bases, with 8 bases lying between them.

The CDR3 region has the DNA TGTGCCAGCAGCACCATAGCGGGGCCTCAAGAGACCCAGTACTTC. Translation: CASSTIAGPQETQYF. This chain connects TRBV7-3 to TRBJ2-5; 8 bases line up with TRBD2. The CDR3 is 15 residues long. V lost 5 bases, J lost 2 bases, and 7 bases stayed unmatched. Germline loops: CDR1 SGHTA, CDR2 FQGTGA.

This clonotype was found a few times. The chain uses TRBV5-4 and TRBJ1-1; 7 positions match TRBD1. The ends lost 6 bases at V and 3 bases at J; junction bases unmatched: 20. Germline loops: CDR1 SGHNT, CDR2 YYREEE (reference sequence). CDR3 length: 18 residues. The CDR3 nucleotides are TGTGCCAGCACCGGGGTAAGACAGGGAGGCCCCGGAGACACTGAAGCTTTCTTT. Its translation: CASTGVRQGGPGDTEAFF.

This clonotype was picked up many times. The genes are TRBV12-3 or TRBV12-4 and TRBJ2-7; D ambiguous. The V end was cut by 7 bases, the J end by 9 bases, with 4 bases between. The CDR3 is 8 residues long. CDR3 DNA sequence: TGTGCCAGCAAGGGGCAGTACTTC. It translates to CASKGQYF.

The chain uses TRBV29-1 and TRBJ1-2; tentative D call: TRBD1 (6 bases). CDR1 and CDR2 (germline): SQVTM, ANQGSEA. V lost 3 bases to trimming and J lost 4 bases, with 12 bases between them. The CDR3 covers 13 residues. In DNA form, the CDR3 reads TGCAGCGTTGACAGTACAGGGACCTATGGCTACACCTTC. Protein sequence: CSVDSTGTYGYTF.

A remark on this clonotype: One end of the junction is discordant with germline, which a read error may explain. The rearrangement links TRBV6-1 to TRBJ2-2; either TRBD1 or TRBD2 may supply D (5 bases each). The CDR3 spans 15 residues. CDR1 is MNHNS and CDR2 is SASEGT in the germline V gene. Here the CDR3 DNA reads TGTGCCAGCATTGGGGGTAGGGCGAACACCGGGGAGCTGTTCTTT. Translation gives CASIGGRANTGELFF.

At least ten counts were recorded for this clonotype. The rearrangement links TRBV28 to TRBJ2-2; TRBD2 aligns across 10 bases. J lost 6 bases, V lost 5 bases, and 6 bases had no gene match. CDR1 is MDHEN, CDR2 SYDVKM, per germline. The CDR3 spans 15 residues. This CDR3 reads CASSRLAGASGELFF. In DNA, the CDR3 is TGTGCCAGCAGTAGGCTAGCGGGAGCGTCCGGGGAGCTGTTTTTT. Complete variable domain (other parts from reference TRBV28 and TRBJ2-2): DVKVTQSSRYLVKRTGEKVFLECVQDMDHENMFWYRQDPGLGLRLIYFSYDVKMKEKGDIPEGYSVSREKKERFSLILESASTNQTSMYLCASSRLAGASGELFFGEGSRLTVL.

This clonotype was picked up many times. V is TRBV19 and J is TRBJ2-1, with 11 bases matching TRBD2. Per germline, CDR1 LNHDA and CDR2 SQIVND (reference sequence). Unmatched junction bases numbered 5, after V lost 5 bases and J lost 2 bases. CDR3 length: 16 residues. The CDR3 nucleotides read TGTGCCAGTAGTCCGGGACTAGCGGTGACCTACAATGAGCAGTTCTTC. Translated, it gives CASSPGLAVTYNEQFF.

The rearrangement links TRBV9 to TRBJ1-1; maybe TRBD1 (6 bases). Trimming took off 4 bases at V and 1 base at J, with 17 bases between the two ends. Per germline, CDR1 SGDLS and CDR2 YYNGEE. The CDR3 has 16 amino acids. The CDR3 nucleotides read TGTGCCAGCAGCCCCACCCCACGACAGGCGAACACTGAAGCTTTCTTT. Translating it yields CASSPTPRQANTEAFF.

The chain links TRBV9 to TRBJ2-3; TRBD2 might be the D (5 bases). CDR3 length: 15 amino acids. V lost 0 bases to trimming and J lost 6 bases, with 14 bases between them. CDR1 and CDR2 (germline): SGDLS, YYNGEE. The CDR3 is CASSVELARADTQYF. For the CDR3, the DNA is TGTGCCAGCAGCGTAGAATTAGCGAGGGCGGATACGCAGTATTTT.